The sequence of this TCR beta chain was determined in a study of T cells in localized non-small cell lung cancer. Using immunoSEQ multiplex PCR, the repertoire was profiled, and TCRdb retains in-frame clones only, with some absent. The sample consists of roughly 26,000 clones, about 88% of them appearing once. This sample comprised peripheral blood, obtained before any cancer treatment. This sequence was found in a female donor at least 60 years old with stage II squamous cell lung carcinoma.

CDR3 sequence: CASSLQPGPSYEQYF. DNA of the CDR3: TGTGCCAGCAGCTTACAACCGGGTCCCTCCTACGAGCAGTACTTC. This sequence joins TRBV11-2 and TRBJ2-7; no definite D call. Deletions cut 2 bases from V and 0 bases from J, with 11 bases between. The germline V gene has CDR1 SGHAT and CDR2 FQNNGV. The CDR3 is 15 amino acids.